This TCR beta chain was obtained from a study of CD4 T cells in relation to SARS-CoV-2 and coronaviruses. Study as a whole: TCR beta CDR3s were sequenced after approximately 11-day antigen culture of PBMCs. A couple of subjects were Hispanic; patients were roughly 8 males and a handful of females. Whole-study results and caveats: No crossreactivity against non-spike viral proteins was tested here.

For about nine days, roughly 10^5 sorted CD4+ cells grew with T cell-depleted PBMCs and CEF. Worth noting for this clone: As yet, its antigen is unknown.

Assay: immunoSEQ multiplex PCR; the TCRdb copy retains only in-frame clones and omits some. Of some 38,000 clones in the sample, 60% to 85% were seen once. The V end was cut by 5 bases, the J end by 6 bases, with 18 bases between. The CDR3 loop spans 15 amino acids. CDR1 is SGHVS, CDR2 FNYEAQ, per germline. The V gene is TRBV7-6, the J gene TRBJ2-3; D remains ambiguous. The sequence derives from an adult with COVID-19. The sequenced sample consisted of memory CD4+ T cells from PBMCs, cultured in vitro. The CDR3 DNA is TGTGCCAGCAGCCCGCGGACGGACGGATCCGATACGCAGTATTTT. Residues: CASSPRTDGSDTQYF.